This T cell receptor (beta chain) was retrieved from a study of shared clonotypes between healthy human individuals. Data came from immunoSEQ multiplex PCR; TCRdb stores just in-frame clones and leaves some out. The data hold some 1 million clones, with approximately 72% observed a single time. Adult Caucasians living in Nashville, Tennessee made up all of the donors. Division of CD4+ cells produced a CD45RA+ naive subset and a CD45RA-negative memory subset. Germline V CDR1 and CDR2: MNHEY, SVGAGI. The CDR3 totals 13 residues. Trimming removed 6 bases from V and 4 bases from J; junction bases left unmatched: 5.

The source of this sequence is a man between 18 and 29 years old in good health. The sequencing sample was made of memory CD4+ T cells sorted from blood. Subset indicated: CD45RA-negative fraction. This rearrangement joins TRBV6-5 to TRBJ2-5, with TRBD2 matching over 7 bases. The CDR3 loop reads CASRRTRLETQYF. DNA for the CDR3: TGTGCCAGCAGGCGGACTAGGTTAGAGACCCAGTACTTC.